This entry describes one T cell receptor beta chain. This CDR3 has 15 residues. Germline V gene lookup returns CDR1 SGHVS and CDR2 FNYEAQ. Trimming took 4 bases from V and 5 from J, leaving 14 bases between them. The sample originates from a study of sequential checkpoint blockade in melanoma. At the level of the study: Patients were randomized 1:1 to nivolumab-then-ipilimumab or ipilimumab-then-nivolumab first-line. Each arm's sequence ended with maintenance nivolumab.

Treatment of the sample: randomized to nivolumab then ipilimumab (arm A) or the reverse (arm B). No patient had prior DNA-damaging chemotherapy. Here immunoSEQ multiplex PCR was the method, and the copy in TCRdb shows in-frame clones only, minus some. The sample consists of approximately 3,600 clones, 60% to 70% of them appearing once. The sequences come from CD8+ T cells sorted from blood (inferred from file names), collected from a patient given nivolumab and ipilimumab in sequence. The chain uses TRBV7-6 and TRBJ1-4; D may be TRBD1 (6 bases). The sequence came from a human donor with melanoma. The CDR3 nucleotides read TGTGCCAGCAGCTCTTCGACAGGACCCAATGAAAAACTGTTTTTT. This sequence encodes CASSSSTGPNEKLFF.